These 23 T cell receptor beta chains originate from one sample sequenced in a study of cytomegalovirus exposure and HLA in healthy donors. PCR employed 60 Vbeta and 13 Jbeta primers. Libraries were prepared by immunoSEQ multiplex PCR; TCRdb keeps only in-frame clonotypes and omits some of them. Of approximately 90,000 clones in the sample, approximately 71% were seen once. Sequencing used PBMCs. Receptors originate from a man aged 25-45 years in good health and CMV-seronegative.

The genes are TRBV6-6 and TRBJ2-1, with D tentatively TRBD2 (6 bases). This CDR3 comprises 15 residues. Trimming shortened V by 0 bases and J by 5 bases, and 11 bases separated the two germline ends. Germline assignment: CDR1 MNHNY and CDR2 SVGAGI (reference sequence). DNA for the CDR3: TGTGCCAGCAGTTACTCGCTAGCGCCAAACAATGAGCAGTTCTTC. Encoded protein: CASSYSLAPNNEQFF.

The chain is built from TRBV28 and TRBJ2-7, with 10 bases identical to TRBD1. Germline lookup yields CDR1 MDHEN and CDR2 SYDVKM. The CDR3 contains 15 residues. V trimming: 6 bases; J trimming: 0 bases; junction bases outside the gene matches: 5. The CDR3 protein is CASSPWTGGSYEQYF. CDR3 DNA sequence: TGTGCCAGCAGCCCCTGGACAGGGGGCTCCTACGAGCAGTACTTC.

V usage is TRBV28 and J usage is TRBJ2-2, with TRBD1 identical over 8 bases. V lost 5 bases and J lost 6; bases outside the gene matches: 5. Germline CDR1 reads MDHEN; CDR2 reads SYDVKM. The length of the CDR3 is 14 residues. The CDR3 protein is CASSPGQGAGELFF. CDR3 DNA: TGTGCCAGCAGTCCCGGACAGGGTGCCGGGGAGCTGTTTTTT. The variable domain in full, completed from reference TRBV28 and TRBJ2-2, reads DVKVTQSSRYLVKRTGEKVFLECVQDMDHENMFWYRQDPGLGLRLIYFSYDVKMKEKGDIPEGYSVSREKKERFSLILESASTNQTSMYLCASSPGQGAGELFFGEGSRLTVL.

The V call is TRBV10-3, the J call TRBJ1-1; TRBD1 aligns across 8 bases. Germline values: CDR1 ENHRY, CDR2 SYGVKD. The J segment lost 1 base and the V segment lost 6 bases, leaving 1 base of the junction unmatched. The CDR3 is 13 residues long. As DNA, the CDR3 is TGTGCCATCAGCGGGACAGGGAACACTGAAGCTTTCTTT. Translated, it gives CAISGTGNTEAFF.

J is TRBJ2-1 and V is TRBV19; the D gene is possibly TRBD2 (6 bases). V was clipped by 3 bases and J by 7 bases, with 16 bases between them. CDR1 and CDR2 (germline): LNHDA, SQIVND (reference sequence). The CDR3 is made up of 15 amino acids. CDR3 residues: CASSIPPSAPNEQFF. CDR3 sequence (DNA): TGTGCCAGTAGTATCCCCCCTAGCGCCCCTAATGAGCAGTTCTTC. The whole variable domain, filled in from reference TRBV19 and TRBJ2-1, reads DGGITQSPKYLFRKEGQNVTLSCEQNLNHDAMYWYRQDPGQGLRLIYYSQIVNDFQKGDIAEGYSVSREKKESFPLTVTSAQKNPTAFYLCASSIPPSAPNEQFFGPGTRLTVL.

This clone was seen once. The DNA of the CDR3 is TGTGCCAGCAGGACAGGGGAGGACACTGAAGCTTTCTTT. This codes for CASRTGEDTEAFF. The chain carries TRBV2 and TRBJ1-1; 8 bases match TRBD1. Germline values: CDR1 SNHLY, CDR2 FYNNEI. Trimming at V came to 6 bases and at J to 3 bases, leaving 3 bases not matched to a gene. The CDR3 contains 13 residues. The full variable domain, rest sourced from reference TRBV2 and TRBJ1-1, is EPEVTQTPSHQVTQMGQEVILRCVPISNHLYFYWYRQILGQKVEFLVSFYNNEISEKSEIFDDQFSVERPDGSNFTLKIRSTKLEDSAMYFCASRTGEDTEAFFGQGTRLTVV.

The CDR3 reads CASSFGQGLTGELFF. CDR3 nucleotide sequence: TGTGCCAGCAGCTTCGGACAGGGTCTAACCGGGGAGCTGTTTTTT. The chain recombines TRBV7-6 with TRBJ2-2; the match to TRBD1 covers 8 bases. CDR3 length equals 15 residues. V dropped 3 bases and J dropped 5; count of bases not matched to a gene: 5. Germline values: CDR1 SGHVS, CDR2 FNYEAQ.

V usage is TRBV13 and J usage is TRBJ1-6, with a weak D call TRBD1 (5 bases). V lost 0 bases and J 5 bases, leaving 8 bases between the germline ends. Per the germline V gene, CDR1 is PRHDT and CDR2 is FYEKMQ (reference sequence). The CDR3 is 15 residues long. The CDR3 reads CASSLGGRDNSPLHF. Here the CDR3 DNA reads TGTGCCAGCAGCTTAGGCGGCAGGGATAATTCACCCCTCCACTTT.

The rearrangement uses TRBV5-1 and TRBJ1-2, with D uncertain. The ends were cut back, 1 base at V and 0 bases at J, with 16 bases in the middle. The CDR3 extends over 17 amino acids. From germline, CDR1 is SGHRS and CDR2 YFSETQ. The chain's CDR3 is CASSLFFRPVSNYGYTF. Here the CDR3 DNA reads TGCGCCAGCAGCTTGTTTTTCCGTCCCGTTTCTAACTATGGCTACACCTTC. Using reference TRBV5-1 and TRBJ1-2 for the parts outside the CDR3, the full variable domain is KAGVTQTPRYLIKTRGQQVTLSCSPISGHRSVSWYQQTPGQGLQFLFEYFSETQRNKGNFPGRFSGRQFSNSRSEMNVSTLELGDSALYLCASSLFFRPVSNYGYTFGSGTRLTVV.

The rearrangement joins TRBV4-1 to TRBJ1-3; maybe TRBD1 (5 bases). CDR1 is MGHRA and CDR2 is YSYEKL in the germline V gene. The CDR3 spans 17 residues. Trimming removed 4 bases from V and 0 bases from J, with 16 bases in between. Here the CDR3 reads CASSRGGMGISGNTIYF. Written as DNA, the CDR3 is TGCGCCAGCAGCCGGGGGGGTATGGGTATCTCTGGAAACACCATATATTTT.

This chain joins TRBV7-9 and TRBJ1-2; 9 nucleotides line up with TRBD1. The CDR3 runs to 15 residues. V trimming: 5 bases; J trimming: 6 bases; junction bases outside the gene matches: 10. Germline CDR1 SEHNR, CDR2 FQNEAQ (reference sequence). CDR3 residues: CASSQDRGGFHGYTF. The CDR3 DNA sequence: TGTGCCAGCAGCCAGGACAGGGGAGGATTCCATGGCTACACCTTC. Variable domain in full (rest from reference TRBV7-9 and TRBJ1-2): DTGVSQNPRHKITKRGQNVTFRCDPISEHNRLYWYRQTLGQGPEFLTYFQNEAQLEKSRLLSDRFSAERPKGSFSTLEIQRTEQGDSAMYLCASSQDRGGFHGYTFGSGTRLTVV.

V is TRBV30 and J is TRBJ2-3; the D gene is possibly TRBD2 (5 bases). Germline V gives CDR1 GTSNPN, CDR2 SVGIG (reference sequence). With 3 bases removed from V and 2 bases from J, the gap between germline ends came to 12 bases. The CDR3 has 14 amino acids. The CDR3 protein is CAWSLSGYTDTQYF. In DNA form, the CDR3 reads TGTGCCTGGAGCCTAAGCGGCTACACAGATACGCAGTATTTT.

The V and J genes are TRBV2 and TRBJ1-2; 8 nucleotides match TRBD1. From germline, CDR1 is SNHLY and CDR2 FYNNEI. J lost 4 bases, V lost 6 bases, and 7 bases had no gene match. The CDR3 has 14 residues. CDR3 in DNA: TGTGCCAGCAGGTACACAGGGGGAGGCTATGGCTACACCTTC. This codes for CASRYTGGGYGYTF.

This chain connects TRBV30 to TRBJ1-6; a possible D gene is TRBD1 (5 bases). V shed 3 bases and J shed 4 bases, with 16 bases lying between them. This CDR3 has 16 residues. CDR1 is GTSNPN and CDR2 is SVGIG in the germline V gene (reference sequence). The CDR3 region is CAWRAGAGPYNSPLHF. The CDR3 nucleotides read TGTGCCTGGAGGGCCGGCGCGGGACCTTATAATTCACCCCTCCACTTT.

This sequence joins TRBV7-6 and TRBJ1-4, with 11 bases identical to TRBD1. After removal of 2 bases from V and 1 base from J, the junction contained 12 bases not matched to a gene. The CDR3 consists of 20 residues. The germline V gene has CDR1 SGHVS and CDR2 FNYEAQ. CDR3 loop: CASSLSGDRGSLVTNEKLFF. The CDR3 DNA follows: TGTGCCAGCAGCTTAAGCGGGGACAGGGGGTCGCTGGTAACTAATGAAAAACTGTTTTTT. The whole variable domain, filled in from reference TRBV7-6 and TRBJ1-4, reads GAGVSQSPRYKVTKRGQDVALRCDPISGHVSLYWYRQALGQGPEFLTYFNYEAQQDKSGLPNDRFSAERPEGSISTLTIQRTEQRDSAMYRCASSLSGDRGSLVTNEKLFFGSGTQLSVL.

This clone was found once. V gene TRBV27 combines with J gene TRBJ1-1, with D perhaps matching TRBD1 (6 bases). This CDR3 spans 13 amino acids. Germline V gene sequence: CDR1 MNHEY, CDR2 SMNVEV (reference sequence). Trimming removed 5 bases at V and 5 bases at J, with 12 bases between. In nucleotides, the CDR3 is TGTGCCAGCAGTCCAACAGGGAAGACTGAAGCTTTCTTT. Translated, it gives CASSPTGKTEAFF.

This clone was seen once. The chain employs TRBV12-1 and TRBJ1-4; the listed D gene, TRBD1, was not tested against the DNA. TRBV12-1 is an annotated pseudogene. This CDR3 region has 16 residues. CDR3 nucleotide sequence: TGTGCCAGCAGCTTCTGGGACAGGGAGAAAGAAGAAAAACTGTTTTTT. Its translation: CASSFWDREKEEKLFF.

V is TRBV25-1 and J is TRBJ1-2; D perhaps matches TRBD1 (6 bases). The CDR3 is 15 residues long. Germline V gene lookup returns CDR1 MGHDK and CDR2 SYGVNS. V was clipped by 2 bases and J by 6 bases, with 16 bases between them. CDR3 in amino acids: CASSENQGMWNGYTF. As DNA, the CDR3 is TGTGCCAGCAGTGAAAATCAGGGGATGTGGAATGGCTACACCTTC.

The CDR3 DNA is TGTGCCTGGAGTAGGACCCGCGGGGAGCAGTACTTC. Translated: CAWSRTRGEQYF. The chain links TRBV30 to TRBJ2-7, with a tentative D call TRBD2 (5 bases). Germline loops: CDR1 GTSNPN, CDR2 SVGIG (reference sequence). This CDR3 region has 12 residues. The ends were cut back, 2 bases at V and 7 bases at J, with 12 bases in the middle. Filled out from reference TRBV30 and TRBJ2-7, the complete variable domain reads SQTIHQWPATLVQPVGSPLSLECTVEGTSNPNLYWYRQAAGRGLQLLFYSVGIGQISSEVPQNLSASRPQDRQFILSSKKLLLSDSGFYLCAWSRTRGEQYFGPGTRLTVT.

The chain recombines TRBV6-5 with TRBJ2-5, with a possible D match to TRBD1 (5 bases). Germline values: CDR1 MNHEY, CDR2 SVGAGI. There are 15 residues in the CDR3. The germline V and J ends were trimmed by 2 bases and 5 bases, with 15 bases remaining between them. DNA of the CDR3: TGTGCCAGCAGTTACCAGGGTTACGACGGGGAGACCCAGTACTTC. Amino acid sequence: CASSYQGYDGETQYF.

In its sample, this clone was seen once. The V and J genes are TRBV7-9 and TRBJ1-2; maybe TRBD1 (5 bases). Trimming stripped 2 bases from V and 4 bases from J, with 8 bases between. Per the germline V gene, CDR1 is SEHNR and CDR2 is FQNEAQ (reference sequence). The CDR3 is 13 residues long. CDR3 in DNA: TGTGCCAGCAGCTTAAGGGACTTCTATGGCTACACCTTC. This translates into CASSLRDFYGYTF.

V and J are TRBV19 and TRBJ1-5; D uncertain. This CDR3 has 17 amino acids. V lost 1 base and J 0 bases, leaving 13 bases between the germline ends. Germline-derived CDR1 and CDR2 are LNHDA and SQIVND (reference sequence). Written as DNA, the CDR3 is TGTGCCAGTAGTATAGTCATCAGGCGTCATAGCAATCAGCCCCAGCATTTT. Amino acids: CASSIVIRRHSNQPQHF.

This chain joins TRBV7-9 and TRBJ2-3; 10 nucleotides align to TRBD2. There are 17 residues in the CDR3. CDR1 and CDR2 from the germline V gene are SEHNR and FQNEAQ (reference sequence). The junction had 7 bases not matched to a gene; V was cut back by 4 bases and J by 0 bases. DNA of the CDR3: TGTGCCAGCAGCTCCAACAGAGCGGGGGGGAGCACAGATACGCAGTATTTT. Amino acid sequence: CASSSNRAGGSTDTQYF.